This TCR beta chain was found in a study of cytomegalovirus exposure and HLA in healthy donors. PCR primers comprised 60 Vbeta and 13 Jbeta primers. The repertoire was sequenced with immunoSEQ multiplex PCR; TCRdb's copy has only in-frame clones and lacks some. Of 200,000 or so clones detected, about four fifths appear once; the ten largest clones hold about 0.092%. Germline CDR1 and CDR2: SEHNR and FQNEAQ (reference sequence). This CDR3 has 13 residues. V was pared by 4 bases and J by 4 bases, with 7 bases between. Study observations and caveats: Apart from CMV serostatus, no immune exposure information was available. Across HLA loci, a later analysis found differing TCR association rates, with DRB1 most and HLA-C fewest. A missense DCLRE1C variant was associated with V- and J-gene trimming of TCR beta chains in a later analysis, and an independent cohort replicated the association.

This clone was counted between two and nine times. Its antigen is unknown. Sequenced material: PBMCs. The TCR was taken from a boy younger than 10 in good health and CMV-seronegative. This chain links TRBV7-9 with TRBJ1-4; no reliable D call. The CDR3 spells CASSSEGNEKLFF. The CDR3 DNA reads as TGTGCCAGCAGCTCCGAGGGTAATGAAAAACTGTTTTTT.